This TCR beta chain came from a study of CDR3 diversity in severe acne. This clonotype occurred a few times. The length of the CDR3 is 14 residues. The junction had 5 bases not matched to a gene; V was cut back by 3 bases and J by 2 bases. Germline V CDR1 and CDR2: DFQATT, SNEGSKA (reference sequence). MiXCR, applied by TCRdb to the PCR reads, yields one record per CDR3 protein. The repertoire includes 85,000 to 120,000 distinct CDR3 sequences, 51% of them detected once, and around an eighth sits in the top ten. The chain has TRBV20-1 and TRBJ2-3; TRBD2 aligns across 7 bases. Specimen: blood. The clonotype was recovered from a male donor with acne. The CDR3: CSASQLADTDTQYF. CDR3 in DNA: TGCAGTGCTAGTCAGCTAGCGGACACAGATACGCAGTATTTT.